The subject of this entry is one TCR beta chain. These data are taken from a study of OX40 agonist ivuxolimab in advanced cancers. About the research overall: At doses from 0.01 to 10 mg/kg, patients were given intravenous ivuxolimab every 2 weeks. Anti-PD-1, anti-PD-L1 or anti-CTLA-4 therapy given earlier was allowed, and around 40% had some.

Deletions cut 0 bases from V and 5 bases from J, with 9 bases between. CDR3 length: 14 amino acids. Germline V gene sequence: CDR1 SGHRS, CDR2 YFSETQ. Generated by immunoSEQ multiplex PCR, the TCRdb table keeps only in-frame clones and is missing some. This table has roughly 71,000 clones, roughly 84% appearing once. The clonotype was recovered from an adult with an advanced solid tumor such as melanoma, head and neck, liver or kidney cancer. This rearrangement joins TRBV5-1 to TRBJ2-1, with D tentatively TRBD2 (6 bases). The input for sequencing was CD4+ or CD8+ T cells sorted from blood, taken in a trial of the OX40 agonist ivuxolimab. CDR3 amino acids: CASSLAPGDNEQFF. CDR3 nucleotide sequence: TGCGCCAGCAGCTTGGCCCCGGGGGACAATGAGCAGTTCTTC.